This entry is about one T cell receptor (beta chain). Its antigen is undetermined. As for time point: week 3, after first cycle of checkpoint inhibitor. Response was assessed by RECIST 1.1 at 12 weeks, except a couple of rapid progressors. This record comes from a study of blood T cell dynamics during melanoma immunotherapy. Overall study findings and caveats: The study could not tell melanoma-specific clones from general immune activation.

Each bulk PBMC sample had around 360 ng DNA loaded. The protocol was immunoSEQ multiplex PCR, while the TCRdb copy is restricted to in-frame clones and leaves out a portion. Here the sample spans approximately 28,000 clones, over 80% being singletons. The source was blood, collected from a patient treated with checkpoint blockade. This clonotype was sampled from a human donor with melanoma.

This CDR3 reads CASSIVSSGANVLTF. DNA of the CDR3: TGTGCCAGTAGTATCGTCAGCTCTGGGGCCAACGTCCTGACTTTC. V and J are TRBV19 and TRBJ2-6; D is uncertain. The CDR3 length is 15 residues. Looked up from germline, CDR1 is LNHDA and CDR2 is SQIVND (reference sequence). Trimming removed 3 bases at V and 0 bases at J, with 6 bases between.